This T cell receptor beta chain emerged from a study of shared clonotypes between healthy human individuals (dated by TCRdb to about 2020). Background on the whole study: A couple of women and a few men aged 18 to 49 years were included in the cohort. Per donor, three plates each were used for CD4 naive and CD4 memory, two for CD8 naive, and one for CD8 memory. To estimate repertoire size and how much clonotypes are shared between individuals, the study performed deep sequencing of blood TCR repertoires from a handful of healthy adults. To increase sequencing depth and limit assay-specific biases, TCR repertoire library preparation and sequencing were carried out by different laboratories using diverse techniques. Leukapheresis yielded between about 0.94 and 8.9 billion PBMCs per donor. What the authors observed across the whole study: Estimated clonotype richness was generally larger for naive than for memory subsets. The small number of donors limited the genetic and exposure-history diversity represented. Incomplete sequencing was indicated by rarefaction of sorted-subset datasets, despite the large sequencing depth. Approximately 4.8% of naive CD4, 3.5% of naive CD8, approximately 2% of memory CD4, and over 0.35% of memory CD8 clonotypes were shared across several donors. Clonotypes shared by all four sorted-subset donors showed higher generation probabilities than non-shared clonotypes. Sampling was restricted to blood, and TCR repertoires in tissues likely differ from the TCR repertoires found in blood. Based on pairwise subsampling, the degree of clonotype sharing among donors was expected to be affected by sequencing depth.

Using the deep immunoSEQ assay, multiplex PCR amplified TCR CDR3 regions from genomic DNA. Extracted genomic DNA from each cell subset was spread evenly across all wells of several immunoSEQ 96-well plates, with each plate serving as a replicate. Each replicate PCR for sorted subsets received about 220 ng genomic DNA, equal to roughly 29,000 T cell genomes. Purified libraries were quantified with a Qubit 3.0 fluorometer, sized on a Bioanalyzer 2100, and re-quantified with the KAPA Library Quantification kit. Every immunoSEQ 96-well plate was sequenced on a dedicated single-read 150-cycle Illumina NextSeq 550 flow cell. In the authors' own workflow: The immunoSEQ output contained only junctional sequences without quality scores, so filtering could not match that applied to full-length reads. Sequences were annotated with PyIR, a Python wrapper for IgBLAST v1.9, using IMGT germline references to assign V/J genes and CDR3. Reads were removed for weak V/J assignments (E-value above 1e-6), missing CDR3, stop codons, out-of-frame junctions, or ambiguous translated residues. A V3J clonotype was defined by an identical inferred V gene, J gene, and CDR3 amino acid sequence. Percentage overlap between repertoires was computed as shared unique clonotypes divided by the size of the smaller repertoire. Richness of each repertoire was evaluated using RTK rarefaction, the Chao1 estimator, and Recon v2.1 estimates of unobserved clonotypes. Generation probabilities for all TCRbeta clonotypes obtained by the gDNA method from four donors were computed using OLGA. TCRdb provides this immuneACCESS table in a form limited to in-frame rearrangements. Some clones are lacking; in checked studies, under half of them reflect an unresolved V gene, and why the rest are absent is not known. The V and J calls and clone size come from that table; D and trimming were worked out from the DNA. The table for this sample lists roughly 700,000 clones; approximately 79% of them were counted only once. The ten largest clones represent 1.5% to 2% of the sample.

This clone was recorded a few times. Its antigen is still unknown. No clone much larger than this one lies a single base away; base qualities are absent. Donors were healthy HIV-negative adults with no recently reported acute infections or vaccinations. Every donor was a Caucasian adult living in Nashville, Tennessee, USA. CD4+ T cells were enriched by magnetic negative selection, after which naive cells were positively selected on CD45RA and the negative fraction was taken as the memory subset. Blood was collected by leukapheresis, and PBMCs were isolated by Ficoll-Histopaque density gradient centrifugation and then cryopreserved in liquid nitrogen vapor phase. Analytical flow cytometry was used to check the purity and quantity of every magnetically sorted T cell population. From each sorted fraction, genomic DNA was isolated and quantified by UV absorbance on a Nanodrop 2000c. CDR3 length: 14 amino acids, cysteine to phenylalanine. The entry retains the CDR3 DNA only, 42 bases that are in frame from base 1. V sheds 3 bases and J sheds 5 bases, leaving 11 bases between their ends. CDR1 and CDR2 (MDHEN, SYDVKM) derive from the germline V gene.

Sequencing input: memory CD4+ T cells sorted from blood. The cell subset or site tag for this specimen amounts to: CD45RA-negative fraction. The sequence links TRBV28 to TRBJ1-5, with the identity of the D gene unclear. The source of this sequence is a woman in her 30s in good health. This receptor has the CDR3 CASSLNDEHQPQHF. The base sequence is TGTGCCAGCAGTTTGAATGACGAGCATCAGCCCCAGCATTTT.